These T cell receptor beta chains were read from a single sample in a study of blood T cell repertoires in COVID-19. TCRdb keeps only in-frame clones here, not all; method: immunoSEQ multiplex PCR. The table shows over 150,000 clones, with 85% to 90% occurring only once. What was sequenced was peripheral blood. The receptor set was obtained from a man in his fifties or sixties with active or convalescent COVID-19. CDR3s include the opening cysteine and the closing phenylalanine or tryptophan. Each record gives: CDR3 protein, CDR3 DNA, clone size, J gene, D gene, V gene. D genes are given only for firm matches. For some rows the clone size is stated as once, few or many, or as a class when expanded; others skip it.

cdr3_aa: CASTPPGTSGWAVSYEQYF
cdr3_nt: TGTGCCAGCACCCCTCCCGGGACTAGCGGGTGGGCCGTCTCCTACGAGCAGTACTTC
clone_size: NA
j_call: TRBJ2-7
d_call: TRBD2
v_call: TRBV28

cdr3_aa: CASSSRTSGVRNEQFF
cdr3_nt: TGTGCCAGCAGCTCTCGGACTAGCGGGGTTCGTAATGAGCAGTTCTTC
clone_size: many
j_call: TRBJ2-1
d_call: TRBD2
v_call: TRBV9

cdr3_aa: CASSYSIAVVNPYF
cdr3_nt: TGTGCCAGCAGTTACTCTATTGCGGTCGTCAACCCGTACTTC
clone_size: NA
j_call: TRBJ2-7
d_call: NA
v_call: TRBV6-5

cdr3_aa: CASSSQTGLGSTDTQYF
cdr3_nt: TGTGCCAGCAGCTCGCAAACGGGACTAGGGAGCACAGATACGCAGTATTTT
clone_size: once
j_call: TRBJ2-3
d_call: TRBD2
v_call: TRBV7-3

cdr3_aa: CASSEDRGVEKLFF
cdr3_nt: TGTGCCAGTAGTGAGGACAGGGGTGTTGAAAAACTGTTTTTT
clone_size: once
j_call: TRBJ1-4
d_call: TRBD1
v_call: TRBV19

cdr3_aa: CASSLLASGADTQYF
cdr3_nt: TGTGCCAGCAGCCTCCTTGCTAGCGGGGCAGATACGCAGTATTTT
clone_size: NA
j_call: TRBJ2-3
d_call: TRBD2
v_call: TRBV11-1

cdr3_aa: CASSKEVREGFGGTDTQYF
cdr3_nt: TGTGCCAGCAGCAAAGAGGTGCGGGAGGGGTTCGGGGGCACAGATACGCAGTATTTT
clone_size: NA
j_call: TRBJ2-3
d_call: NA
v_call: TRBV21-1

cdr3_aa: CASSLSGGQGANVLTF
cdr3_nt: TGTGCCAGCAGCTTGTCAGGAGGCCAGGGGGCCAACGTCCTGACTTTC
clone_size: few
j_call: TRBJ2-6
d_call: NA
v_call: TRBV5-4

cdr3_aa: CASSFRGANEKLFF
cdr3_nt: TGCGCCAGCAGCTTCCGGGGGGCTAATGAAAAACTGTTTTTT
clone_size: NA
j_call: TRBJ1-4
d_call: NA
v_call: TRBV5-1

cdr3_aa: CASSTGTGSVTETQYF
cdr3_nt: TGCGCCAGCAGCACGGGGACAGGGTCCGTTACTGAGACCCAGTACTTC
clone_size: NA
j_call: TRBJ2-5
d_call: TRBD1
v_call: TRBV5-1

cdr3_aa: CASSPHLRVSTYEQYF
cdr3_nt: TGTGCCAGCAGCCCCCACCTTCGGGTTAGCACTTACGAGCAGTACTTC
clone_size: NA
j_call: TRBJ2-7
d_call: NA
v_call: TRBV7-6

cdr3_aa: CASRETGVGNQPQHF
cdr3_nt: TGTGCCAGCAGGGAGACAGGGGTTGGCAATCAGCCCCAGCATTTT
clone_size: NA
j_call: TRBJ1-5
d_call: TRBD1
v_call: TRBV2

cdr3_aa: CASRDWTGGSTEAFF
cdr3_nt: TGTGCCAGTAGGGACTGGACAGGAGGAAGCACTGAAGCTTTCTTT
clone_size: once
j_call: TRBJ1-1
d_call: TRBD1
v_call: TRBV19

cdr3_aa: CASSLDLAARETQYF
cdr3_nt: TGTGCCAGCAGCTTAGATCTAGCAGCCCGGGAGACCCAGTACTTC
clone_size: NA
j_call: TRBJ2-5
d_call: NA
v_call: TRBV11-2

cdr3_aa: CASSQDRLWGGHTDTQYF
cdr3_nt: TGCGCCAGCAGCCAAGATCGTTTGTGGGGGGGCCACACAGATACGCAGTATTTT
clone_size: NA
j_call: TRBJ2-3
d_call: NA
v_call: TRBV4-1

cdr3_aa: CASSADSEQYF
cdr3_nt: TGTGCCAGCAGCGCAGACAGCGAGCAGTACTTC
clone_size: NA
j_call: TRBJ2-7
d_call: NA
v_call: TRBV7-9

cdr3_aa: CASSPLDSKNTEAFF
cdr3_nt: TGTGCCAGCTCACCTTTGGACAGCAAGAACACTGAAGCTTTCTTT
clone_size: NA
j_call: TRBJ1-1
d_call: NA
v_call: TRBV18

cdr3_aa: CALGAYPGEQYF
cdr3_nt: TGCGCCCTTGGGGCCTACCCTGGGGAGCAGTACTTC
clone_size: few
j_call: TRBJ2-7
d_call: NA
v_call: TRBV10-2

cdr3_aa: CASSSNRDYEQYF
cdr3_nt: TGTGCCAGCAGCTCTAACAGGGACTACGAGCAGTACTTC
clone_size: few
j_call: TRBJ2-7
d_call: NA
v_call: TRBV11-1

cdr3_aa: CASSILAGDTGELFF
cdr3_nt: TGTGCCAGTAGTATATTAGCGGGGGACACCGGGGAGCTGTTTTTT
clone_size: NA
j_call: TRBJ2-2
d_call: TRBD2
v_call: TRBV19

cdr3_aa: CATSDRGSGTNQPQHF
cdr3_nt: TGTGCCACCAGTGATAGAGGGTCAGGAACTAATCAGCCCCAGCATTTT
clone_size: NA
j_call: TRBJ1-5
d_call: NA
v_call: TRBV24-1

cdr3_aa: CASSGRDRDRSNQPQHF
cdr3_nt: TGTGCCAGCAGTGGCCGGGACAGGGATCGGAGCAATCAGCCCCAGCATTTT
clone_size: NA
j_call: TRBJ1-5
d_call: TRBD1
v_call: TRBV2

cdr3_aa: CASSLQGARTGELFF
cdr3_nt: TGTGCCAGCAGCCTTCAGGGGGCGCGAACCGGGGAGCTGTTTTTT
clone_size: NA
j_call: TRBJ2-2
d_call: TRBD1
v_call: TRBV6-5

cdr3_aa: CASSPRKGGSTDTQYF
cdr3_nt: TGTGCCAGCAGCCCTCGAAAAGGGGGAAGCACAGATACGCAGTATTTT
clone_size: NA
j_call: TRBJ2-3
d_call: NA
v_call: TRBV6-2/TRBV6-3

cdr3_aa: CSRSGGPFSSYNEQFF
cdr3_nt: TGTTCACGTAGCGGGGGACCTTTTAGCTCCTACAATGAGCAGTTCTTC
clone_size: NA
j_call: TRBJ2-1
d_call: TRBD2
v_call: TRBV24-1

cdr3_aa: CASSPDRGKLFF
cdr3_nt: TGTGCTAGCAGCCCTGACAGGGGGAAACTGTTTTTT
clone_size: once
j_call: TRBJ1-4
d_call: TRBD1
v_call: TRBV7-7

cdr3_aa: CASSSGGPEAFF
cdr3_nt: TGTGCCAGCAGTTCAGGGGGACCTGAAGCTTTCTTT
clone_size: NA
j_call: TRBJ1-1
d_call: TRBD1
v_call: TRBV27

cdr3_aa: CASSSDRLADTQYF
cdr3_nt: TGTGCCAGCAGCTCCGATAGACTAGCGGATACGCAGTATTTT
clone_size: NA
j_call: TRBJ2-3
d_call: TRBD2
v_call: TRBV6-2/TRBV6-3

cdr3_aa: CASSLEAGSTDTQYF
cdr3_nt: TGTGCCAGCAGCTTGGAAGCGGGAAGCACAGATACGCAGTATTTT
clone_size: NA
j_call: TRBJ2-3
d_call: TRBD2
v_call: TRBV5-4

cdr3_aa: CASTWGQGNIQYF
cdr3_nt: TGTGCCAGCACCTGGGGCCAAGGAAACATTCAGTACTTC
clone_size: once
j_call: TRBJ2-4
d_call: NA
v_call: TRBV5-6

cdr3_aa: CASSQTDYGYTF
cdr3_nt: TGTGCCAGCAGCCAGACAGACTATGGCTACACCTTC
clone_size: NA
j_call: TRBJ1-2
d_call: NA
v_call: TRBV2